This TCR beta chain was captured by sequencing in a study of cytomegalovirus exposure and HLA in healthy donors. This clone has a single count. The antigen remains unidentified. Both 60 Vbeta primers and 13 Jbeta primers went into the PCR. TCRdb's table, derived via immunoSEQ multiplex PCR, lists solely in-frame clones and lacks some. The sample lists under 200,000 clones, roughly four fifths seen once, with 1.5% to 2% in the top ten. Study-wide results and caveats: The authors later linked a missense DCLRE1C variant to TCR beta V- and J-gene trimming. A previous analysis found most TCR beta V segments productive roughly 87% or roughly 30% of the time. In a later analysis, specific HLA alleles were associated with some 16,000 TCR beta sequences at a 0.05 false discovery rate.

Sequencing used PBMCs. The TCR originated in a woman aged 18-29 years in good health and CMV-seronegative.

CDR3 loop: CASSNRGSHEQFF. As DNA, the CDR3 is TGTGCCAGCAGTAATAGGGGGAGCCATGAGCAGTTCTTC. V and J are TRBV27 and TRBJ2-1, with D perhaps TRBD1 (6 bases). Trimming pared 5 bases from V and 8 bases from J, leaving 13 bases between. Germline CDR1 and CDR2: MNHEY and SMNVEV (reference sequence). The CDR3 loop spans 13 amino acids.